This T cell receptor (beta chain) was sequenced during a study of T cell responses to AZD1222 COVID-19 vaccine (dated by TCRdb to the early 2020s). About the investigation overall: TCR sequencing was performed for 230 to 250 trial participants, of whom around 200 were given two doses of AZD1222 and some 25 were given two doses of MenACWY control vaccine. Trial participants were enrolled into age subgroups of 18-55, 56-69 and 70-plus years, which contained approximately 150, 28 and 58 TCR-sequenced participants, respectively.

The germline V gene yields MNHNS for CDR1 and SASEGT for CDR2. The CDR3 runs 11 amino acids, cysteine and phenylalanine included. The read is trimmed to its CDR3 DNA, 33 bases read in frame from base 1. V drops 2 bases and J drops 13 bases, leaving 11 bases in between. Explained via the paper, the time point label denotes: baseline before first vaccination. The treatment or condition label for this specimen denotes: meningococcal conjugate vaccine given as trial control. The vaccinee samples were drawn from two UK trials, COV001 and COV002, one of which was a single-blind randomized controlled phase 2/3 trial testing AZD1222 (ChAdOx1 nCoV-19) in healthy adults. For TCRbeta chain sequencing, PBMC samples were collected from trial participants at day 0 and at day 28 after the second dose. Overall study outcomes, separate from this receptor: The vaccine-associated CD4 TCRs covered the entire spike protein, and the dominant responses fell in regions 160-218 and 743-854. In the small 56-69-year group, the increase in depth fell short of significance, most likely because of low power. Reportedly, almost half of the unique spike-specific TCRs recognized epitopes lying outside the regions that are mutated in the B.1.351 and B.1.1.7 variants. Spike-specific TCR breadth and depth rose significantly after two AZD1222 doses compared with day 0 and with MenACWY recipients. Participants were mostly white British and included more females than males, and it was suggested by the authors that clonal diversity may have been underestimated. No day 14 peak-response samples were available, so repertoires were characterized only after the peak T cell response. Conclusions about previously exposed vaccinees are limited, since just 6 or 7 AZD1222 recipients were seropositive for SARS-CoV-2 at baseline.

The CDR3 regions of human TCRbeta chains were analyzed by immunosequencing. Under the source paper's analysis protocol: Repertoire TCRs were matched against a reference library of SARS-CoV-2-specific TCRs generated with the MIRA antigen-specificity platform. Breadth was defined as the fraction of unique TCRs that were SARS-CoV-2-associated. Depth was defined as the fraction of total T cells that were SARS-CoV-2-associated. Each spike-specific TCR was assigned to its reactive spike region and to a CD4 or CD8 class using the MIRA data. Log10-transformed breadth and depth values were compared by one-way ANOVA with Sidak's multiple comparisons tests. The immuneACCESS repertoire file appears here via TCRdb, limited to in-frame rearrangements. These files lack a portion of the clones; in checked studies, under half of the deficit traces to unresolved V genes, and the cause of the others is not known. The DNA gave D and trimming, while V, J and clone size come from that table. Recorded for this sample are about 120,000 clones; approximately 90% of them occurred a single time. Together, the top ten hold 11% of the sample.

With respect to this clone: Its antigen is not yet known. Base qualities were left out, and no much larger clone turns up one base away.

The rearranged segments are TRBV6-1 and TRBJ1-2; no D segment can be confidently identified. The specimen was peripheral blood, collected on day 0 of MenACWY control vaccination. This TCR was recovered from an adult in good health. This receptor has the CDR3 CASSELLTATF. The nucleotide sequence reads TGTGCCAGCAGTGAACTATTAACAGCCACCTTC.